This T cell receptor (beta chain) was observed in a study of blood T cell repertoires in COVID-19. Across the whole study: PBMCs, B-cell-depleted T cells, or T cells provided the cDNA or gDNA that made up the material.

Per the original methods: Estimated nucleated cell counts came from reference gene primer amplification. Using immunoSEQ multiplex PCR, the repertoire was profiled, and TCRdb retains in-frame clones only, with some absent. V and J calls and clone size are those listed in that table; D and trimming were worked out from the DNA. The sample carries approximately 350,000 clones, 85% to 90% recorded once. What was sequenced was peripheral blood. This TCR was sampled from a woman aged 45-65 years with COVID-19, enrolled during active disease.

CDR3: CASSRGPGQGFSYEQYF. The CDR3 nucleotides are TGTGCCAGTAGCCGAGGACCGGGACAGGGGTTCTCCTACGAGCAGTACTTC. The rearrangement joins TRBV19 to TRBJ2-7; 10 nucleotides align to TRBD1. There are 17 residues in the CDR3. Germline loops: CDR1 LNHDA, CDR2 SQIVND (reference sequence). J gave up 0 bases and V 6 bases, and 11 bases lay outside the gene matches.